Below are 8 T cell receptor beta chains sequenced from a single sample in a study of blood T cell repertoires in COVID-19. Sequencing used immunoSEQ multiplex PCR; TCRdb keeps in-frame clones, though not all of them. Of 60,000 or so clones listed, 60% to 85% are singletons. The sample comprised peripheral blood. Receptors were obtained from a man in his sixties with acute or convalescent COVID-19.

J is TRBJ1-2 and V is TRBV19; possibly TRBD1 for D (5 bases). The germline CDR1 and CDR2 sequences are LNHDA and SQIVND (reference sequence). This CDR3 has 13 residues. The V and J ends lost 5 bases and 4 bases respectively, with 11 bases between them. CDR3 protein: CASSYQGSYGYTF. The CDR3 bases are TGTGCCAGTAGTTACCAGGGATCCTATGGCTACACCTTC.

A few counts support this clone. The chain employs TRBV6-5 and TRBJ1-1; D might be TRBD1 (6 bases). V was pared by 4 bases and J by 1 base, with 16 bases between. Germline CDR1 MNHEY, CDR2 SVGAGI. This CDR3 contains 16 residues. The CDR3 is CASSSWRGAANTEAFF. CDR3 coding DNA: TGTGCCAGCAGTTCCTGGCGGGGGGCGGCGAACACTGAAGCTTTCTTT.

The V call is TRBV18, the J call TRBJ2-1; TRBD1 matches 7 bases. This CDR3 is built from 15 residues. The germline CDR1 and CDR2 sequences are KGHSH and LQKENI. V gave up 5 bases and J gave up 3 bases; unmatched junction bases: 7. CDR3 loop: CASSTTGTDYNEQFF. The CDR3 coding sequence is TGTGCCAGCTCAACGACCGGGACAGACTACAATGAGCAGTTCTTC.

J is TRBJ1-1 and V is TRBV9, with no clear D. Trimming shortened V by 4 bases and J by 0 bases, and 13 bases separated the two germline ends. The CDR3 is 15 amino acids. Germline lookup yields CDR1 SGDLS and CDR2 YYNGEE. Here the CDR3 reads CASSLTEKMNTEAFF. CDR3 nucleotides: TGTGCCAGCAGCCTTACTGAAAAAATGAACACTGAAGCTTTCTTT.

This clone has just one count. CDR3 sequence reads: CSATAYNEQFF. The DNA for the CDR3 is TGCAGTGCAACTGCCTACAATGAGCAGTTCTTC. The rearrangement links TRBV20-1 to TRBJ2-1; D not resolved. CDR3 length: 11 amino acids. Trimming pared 6 bases from V and 2 bases from J, leaving 5 bases between. Per germline, CDR1 DFQATT and CDR2 SNEGSKA (reference sequence).

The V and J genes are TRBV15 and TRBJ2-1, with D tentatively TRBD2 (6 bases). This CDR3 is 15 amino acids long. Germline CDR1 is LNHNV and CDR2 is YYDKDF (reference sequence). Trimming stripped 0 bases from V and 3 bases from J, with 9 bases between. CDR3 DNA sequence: TGTGCCACCAGCAGAGATCCGGGGGTCTACAATGAGCAGTTCTTC. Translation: CATSRDPGVYNEQFF. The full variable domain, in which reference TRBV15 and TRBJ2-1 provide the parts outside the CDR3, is DAMVIQNPRYQVTQFGKPVTLSCSQTLNHNVMYWYQQKSSQAPKLLFHYYDKDFNNEADTPDNFQSRRPNTSFCFLDIRSPGLGDTAMYLCATSRDPGVYNEQFFGPGTRLTVL.

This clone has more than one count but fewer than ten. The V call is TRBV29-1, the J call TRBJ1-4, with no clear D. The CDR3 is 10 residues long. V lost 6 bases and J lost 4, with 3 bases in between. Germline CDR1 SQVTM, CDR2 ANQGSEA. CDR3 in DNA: TGCAGCGTCTTTAATGAAAAACTGTTTTTT. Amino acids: CSVFNEKLFF. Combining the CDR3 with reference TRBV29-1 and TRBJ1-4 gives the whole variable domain SAVISQKPSRDICQRGTSLTIQCQVDSQVTMMFWYRQQPGQSLTLIATANQGSEATYESGFVIDKFPISRPNLTFSTLTVSNMSPEDSSIYLCSVFNEKLFFGSGTQLSVL.

CDR3 sequence (DNA): TGTGCCAGCAGCTTAAAATGGGGACAAAGCTATGAAAAACTGTTTTTT. Translated, it gives CASSLKWGQSYEKLFF. The V call is TRBV7-8, the J call TRBJ1-4; TRBD1 is a possible D gene (6 bases). The CDR3 is 16 residues long. Germline V CDR1 and CDR2: SGHVS, FQNEAQ. V was trimmed by 2 bases and J by 6 bases, leaving 16 bases between them.